This T cell receptor beta chain was sequenced during a study of OX40 agonist ivuxolimab in advanced cancers. Study at large: Administration of intravenous ivuxolimab to patients occurred every 2 weeks at 0.01 to 10 mg/kg.

Data came from immunoSEQ multiplex PCR; TCRdb stores just in-frame clones and leaves some out. This repertoire shows around 90,000 clones, 90% to 95% found once; its top ten account for about 1.1%. Study outcomes and limitations: Partial responders at 0.1-3.0 mg/kg showed near-lowest clonal expansion.

Germline V CDR1 and CDR2: MRHNA, SNTAGT. After removal of 0 bases from V and 6 bases from J, the junction contained 5 bases not matched to a gene. The CDR3 loop spans 16 amino acids. Concerning this clone: The antigen remains unidentified.

The chain joins TRBV6-4 to TRBJ1-4, with TRBD1 matching 9 bases. The sample here was CD4+ or CD8+ T cells sorted from blood, taken in a trial of the OX40 agonist ivuxolimab. This TCR was recovered from an adult with an advanced solid tumor such as melanoma, head and neck, liver or kidney cancer. The chain's CDR3 is CASSDSPGDRDEKLFF. CDR3 in DNA: TGTGCCAGCAGTGACTCCCCTGGGGACAGGGATGAAAAACTGTTTTTT.